This T cell receptor (beta chain) is drawn from a study of T cell responses to AZD1222 COVID-19 vaccine. At the level of the study: Researchers grouped second doses given at about 4 or about 12 weeks into one pool.

TCRdb keeps only in-frame clones here, not all; method: immunoSEQ multiplex PCR. The table includes 110,000 to 150,000 clones, more than 80% detected once. A remark on this clone: No antigen is known for it.

Study conclusions and caveats: CD4 TCRs associated with vaccination spanned spike, dominating at 160-218 and 743-854.

The CDR3 has 14 amino acids. Germline V gene lookup returns CDR1 LNHDA and CDR2 SQIVND (reference sequence). Trimming at V came to 9 bases and at J to 1 base, leaving 4 bases not matched to a gene. This TCR came from an adult in good health. This specimen was peripheral blood, taken on day 0 of AZD1222 vaccination. This sequence joins TRBV19 and TRBJ2-2, with 8 nucleotides matching TRBD1. The CDR3 is CASKGQGNTGELFF. CDR3 nucleotide sequence: TGTGCCAGCAAAGGACAGGGGAACACCGGGGAGCTGTTTTTT.